A selection of T cell receptor beta chains follows, all from one sample in a study of PD-1 blockade in classical Hodgkin lymphoma. The repertoire was sequenced with immunoSEQ multiplex PCR; TCRdb's copy has only in-frame clones and lacks some. The repertoire includes over 85,000 clones, 80% to 90% of them detected once, and 16% sits in the top ten. The sample in question was peripheral blood mononuclear cells (PBMCs), obtained before the second cycle of nivolumab. The receptors shown here come from a human donor with classical Hodgkin lymphoma. Both conserved end residues are part of each CDR3. The D gene is left open where the match is weak. Size is stated for part of the rows, as once, few or many counts, or as a class when the clone is expanded.

v_gene: TRBV28; d_gene: NA; abundance: NA; j_gene: TRBJ1-2; CDR3aa: CASSFRNSNYGYTF; CDR3nt: TGTGCCAGCAGTTTCCGGAACAGCAACTATGGCTACACCTTC
v_gene: TRBV7-3; d_gene: NA; abundance: NA; j_gene: TRBJ2-5; CDR3aa: CASSTGSLETQYF; CDR3nt: TGTGCCAGCAGCACCGGGAGTCTAGAGACCCAGTACTTC
v_gene: TRBV11-2; d_gene: NA; abundance: NA; j_gene: TRBJ2-3; CDR3aa: CASSQGGITSTDTQYF; CDR3nt: TGTGCCAGCAGCCAGGGGGGGATTACGTCCACAGATACGCAGTATTTT
v_gene: TRBV7-8; d_gene: TRBD1; abundance: NA; j_gene: TRBJ1-2; CDR3aa: CASSLGFTGAFSYYGYTF; CDR3nt: TGTGCCAGCAGCTTAGGGTTCACAGGGGCGTTTTCTTACTATGGCTACACCTTC
v_gene: TRBV5-5; d_gene: TRBD1; abundance: NA; j_gene: TRBJ1-5; CDR3aa: CASSLRGQGMYQPQHF; CDR3nt: TGTGCCAGCAGCTTACGAGGACAGGGAATGTATCAGCCCCAGCATTTT
v_gene: TRBV2; d_gene: NA; abundance: few; j_gene: TRBJ2-5; CDR3aa: CASTDGGRVQETQYF; CDR3nt: TGTGCCAGCACCGACGGGGGGCGCGTACAAGAGACCCAGTACTTC
v_gene: TRBV7-3; d_gene: TRBD1; abundance: NA; j_gene: TRBJ2-2; CDR3aa: CASSQIPGQWNTGELFF; CDR3nt: TGTGCCAGCAGCCAAATACCGGGACAGTGGAACACCGGGGAGCTGTTTTTT
v_gene: TRBV7-9; d_gene: TRBD1; abundance: NA; j_gene: TRBJ2-1; CDR3aa: CASSFSRQGSYNEQFF; CDR3nt: TGTGCCAGCAGCTTCTCCCGACAGGGCTCCTACAATGAGCAGTTCTTC
v_gene: TRBV5-4; d_gene: TRBD1; abundance: NA; j_gene: TRBJ2-5; CDR3aa: CASSLTAQGSETQYF; CDR3nt: TGTGCCAGCAGCTTGACTGCACAGGGGAGCGAGACCCAGTACTTC
v_gene: TRBV9; d_gene: NA; abundance: once; j_gene: TRBJ2-1; CDR3aa: CASSVAGGPKTNEQFF; CDR3nt: TGTGCCAGCAGCGTAGCTGGCGGGCCCAAAACAAATGAGCAGTTCTTC
v_gene: TRBV6-5; d_gene: TRBD1; abundance: NA; j_gene: TRBJ2-7; CDR3aa: CASSYSAGGLPYEQYF; CDR3nt: TGTGCCAGCAGCTACTCGGCAGGGGGCCTCCCCTACGAGCAGTACTTC
v_gene: TRBV15; d_gene: NA; abundance: NA; j_gene: TRBJ2-1; CDR3aa: CATSRDWTEQFF; CDR3nt: TGTGCCACCAGCAGAGATTGGACAGAGCAGTTCTTC
v_gene: TRBV7-9; d_gene: NA; abundance: NA; j_gene: TRBJ1-4; CDR3aa: CASSPGRTNEKLFF; CDR3nt: TGTGCCAGCAGCCCCGGGAGAACTAATGAAAAACTGTTTTTT
v_gene: TRBV11-2; d_gene: TRBD2; abundance: NA; j_gene: TRBJ2-7; CDR3aa: CASSRAGGLAVYEQYF; CDR3nt: TGTGCCAGCAGCCGAGCCGGAGGGCTAGCGGTATACGAGCAGTACTTC
v_gene: TRBV11-2; d_gene: NA; abundance: once; j_gene: TRBJ2-5; CDR3aa: CASSLGAAPQETQYF; CDR3nt: TGTGCCAGCAGCTTGGGGGCAGCCCCTCAAGAGACCCAGTACTTC
v_gene: TRBV7-9; d_gene: NA; abundance: NA; j_gene: TRBJ2-5; CDR3aa: CASSLIAVGETQYF; CDR3nt: TGTGCCAGCAGCTTAATAGCCGTCGGAGAGACCCAGTACTTC
v_gene: TRBV7-9; d_gene: TRBD1; abundance: few; j_gene: TRBJ2-4; CDR3aa: CASSPSGTGMENIQYF; CDR3nt: TGTGCCAGCAGCCCTTCCGGGACAGGGATGGAGAACATTCAGTACTTC